Presented here are 27 T cell receptor beta chains from one specimen sequenced in a study of cytomegalovirus exposure and HLA in healthy donors. The PCR employed 60 Vbeta primers together with 13 Jbeta primers. The table came from immunoSEQ multiplex PCR; TCRdb's copy has only in-frame clones and leaves some out. The data hold approximately 92,000 clones, with around 74% observed a single time. Material for sequencing was PBMCs. The origin of the receptors is a man aged 50 to 60 in good health and CMV-seropositive.

This CDR3 reads CASSRTVNTEAFF. DNA for the CDR3: TGTGCCAGCAGCCGGACAGTGAACACTGAAGCTTTCTTT. This chain joins TRBV28 and TRBJ1-1; D perhaps matches TRBD1 (6 bases). This CDR3 contains 13 residues. V shed 6 bases and J shed 0 bases, with 8 bases lying between them. Germline CDR1 reads MDHEN; CDR2 reads SYDVKM.

The chain is built from TRBV6-5 and TRBJ2-7; 9 positions agree with TRBD1. The V gene end was trimmed by 5 bases and the J gene end by 3 bases; junction bases not matched to a gene: 5. The CDR3 extends over 14 amino acids. Germline V lookup: CDR1 MNHEY, CDR2 SVGAGI. The DNA of the CDR3 is TGTGCCAGCAGTGACCGGGACAGGGACTACGAGCAGTACTTC. This translates into CASSDRDRDYEQYF.

The chain links TRBV7-2 to TRBJ1-1; 7 bases line up with TRBD1. V dropped 6 bases and J dropped 5; count of bases not matched to a gene: 15. The germline CDR1 and CDR2 sequences are SGHTA and FQGNSA. This CDR3 spans 16 amino acids. CDR3 nucleotide sequence: TGTGCCAGCAGGCCCAGACAGGGAAGTGCTCGGACTGAAGCTTTCTTT. As protein: CASRPRQGSARTEAFF.

The chain couples TRBV7-2 to TRBJ2-1; the match to TRBD2 covers 15 bases. Germline V lookup: CDR1 SGHTA, CDR2 FQGNSA. This CDR3 has 14 residues. J lost 15 bases, V lost 1 base, and 4 bases had no gene match. CDR3 nucleotides: TGTGCCAGCAGCTTAGGGACTAGCGGGGGGGCCAGGTTCTTC. Its translation: CASSLGTSGGARFF.

This chain links TRBV7-3 with TRBJ1-2; D might be TRBD1 (5 bases). The CDR3 has 14 amino acids. Germline CDR1 SGHTA, CDR2 FQGTGA. V dropped 1 base and J dropped 6 bases, with 12 bases sitting between them. The DNA of the CDR3 is TGTGCCAGCAGCTTAAATGGAAAGGGGCATGGCTACACCTTC. The encoded protein is CASSLNGKGHGYTF.

There are a few counts of this clone. This chain links TRBV6-5 with TRBJ1-1; D is possibly TRBD1 (6 bases). Trimming stripped 6 bases from V and 5 bases from J, with 13 bases between. There are 13 residues in the CDR3. Per the germline V gene, CDR1 is MNHEY and CDR2 is SVGAGI. The CDR3 coding sequence is TGTGCCAGCAGCAGGGGTCCTCGTACTGAAGCTTTCTTT. It translates to CASSRGPRTEAFF.

The chain couples TRBV5-6 to TRBJ1-2; TRBD1 matches 8 bases. The V gene's germline CDR1 is SGHDT and CDR2 YYEEEE. The trim removed 2 bases at V and 5 bases at J, leaving 8 bases unmatched. This CDR3 contains 15 residues. The CDR3 DNA is TGTGCCAGCAGCTTTCCGGGACAGGCGAGTTATGGCTACACCTTC. Its protein is CASSFPGQASYGYTF. Filled out from reference TRBV5-6 and TRBJ1-2, the complete variable domain reads DAGVTQSPTHLIKTRGQQVTLRCSPKSGHDTVSWYQQALGQGPQFIFQYYEEEERQRGNFPDRFSGHQFPNYSSELNVNALLLGDSALYLCASSFPGQASYGYTFGSGTRLTVV.

V is TRBV7-9 and J is TRBJ2-3; the match to TRBD2 covers 9 bases. The CDR3 loop spans 15 amino acids. J gave up 5 bases and V 5 bases, and 8 bases lay outside the gene matches. Germline V gene data show CDR1 as SEHNR and CDR2 as FQNEAQ (reference sequence). CDR3 coding DNA: TGTGCCAGCAGCCCTACGACTAGCGGAGGAGATACGCAGTATTTT. Its translation is CASSPTTSGGDTQYF.

The chain recombines TRBV7-2 with TRBJ2-5, with 10 bases fitting TRBD2. Per the germline V gene, CDR1 is SGHTA and CDR2 is FQGNSA. The CDR3 runs 18 residues. Germline trimming cut 5 bases from V and 1 base from J; bases unmatched to any gene: 13. The CDR3 region is CASSPILRIAGGQETQYF. The CDR3 region has the DNA TGTGCCAGCAGCCCCATCTTGAGGATAGCGGGGGGCCAAGAGACCCAGTACTTC.

This chain uses TRBV2 with TRBJ1-2; D perhaps matches TRBD1 (6 bases). The germline CDR1 and CDR2 sequences are SNHLY and FYNNEI. CDR3 size: 13 residues. Trimming took 3 bases from V and 5 from J, leaving 10 bases between them. CDR3 sequence: CASSDGQLYGYTF. The CDR3 DNA sequence: TGTGCCAGCAGTGATGGACAGCTTTATGGCTACACCTTC.

This clone was detected only once. The rearrangement joins TRBV18 to TRBJ2-7, with 11 positions matching TRBD2. Losses at the gene ends were 6 bases for V and 1 base for J; bases not matched to a gene: 5. The CDR3 runs 15 residues. Germline V CDR1 and CDR2: KGHSH, LQKENI. The CDR3 DNA reads TGTGCCAGCTCCTCCGGGACTAGCGGTTCCTACGAGCAGTACTTC. Protein product: CASSSGTSGSYEQYF.

In the case of this clone: Other DNA variants within this sample encode the same CDR3. This chain links TRBV5-1 with TRBJ2-1, with 7 bases lining up with TRBD1. Germline V gene data show CDR1 as SGHRS and CDR2 as YFSETQ. The V gene end was trimmed by 4 bases and the J gene end by 0 bases; junction bases not matched to a gene: 4. The CDR3 is 15 amino acids. DNA of the CDR3: TGCGCCAGCAGCCCTGCAGGGGGCTCCTACAATGAGCAGTTCTTC. Protein sequence: CASSPAGGSYNEQFF.

V usage is TRBV7-2 and J usage is TRBJ2-1, with TRBD2 matching 9 bases. V lost 5 bases, J lost 0 bases, and 2 bases stayed unmatched. Per germline, CDR1 SGHTA and CDR2 FQGNSA. The CDR3 loop spans 15 amino acids. Written as DNA, the CDR3 is TGTGCCAGCAGCGTTAGCGGGGGCTCCTACAATGAGCAGTTCTTC. It is translated as CASSVSGGSYNEQFF.

The chain uses TRBV7-9 and TRBJ2-2; weak D call: TRBD2 (5 bases). Trimming removed 5 bases from V and 6 bases from J, with 16 bases in between. The germline V gene encodes CDR1 SEHNR and CDR2 FQNEAQ (reference sequence). The CDR3 is 15 amino acids. The CDR3 sequence is CASSADSRVSGELFF. In DNA, the CDR3 is TGTGCCAGCAGCGCGGACTCTCGCGTGTCCGGGGAGCTGTTTTTT.

This rearrangement joins TRBV7-9 to TRBJ1-1; D is possibly TRBD1 (5 bases). The CDR3 extends over 17 amino acids. Germline V gene sequence: CDR1 SEHNR, CDR2 FQNEAQ (reference sequence). The V end lost 0 bases, the J end lost 0 bases, and 14 bases lay between the germline ends. CDR3 region: CASSLASSGGMNTEAFF. Here the CDR3 DNA reads TGTGCCAGCAGCTTAGCGAGTTCCGGGGGTATGAACACTGAAGCTTTCTTT.

This chain connects TRBV4-3 to TRBJ2-3; 7 positions agree with TRBD2. Germline V gene data show CDR1 as LGHNA and CDR2 as YSLEER. V dropped 4 bases and J dropped 0; count of bases not matched to a gene: 4. The CDR3 runs 15 residues. The CDR3 reads CASSLRGESTDTQYF. DNA of the CDR3: TGCGCCAGCAGCCTACGGGGGGAAAGCACAGATACGCAGTATTTT.

The chain employs TRBV5-1 and TRBJ1-6; no firm D call. V was trimmed by 4 bases and J by 7 bases, leaving 15 bases between them. The CDR3 contains 15 residues. Germline CDR1 is SGHRS and CDR2 is YFSETQ. CDR3 region: CASSREWAGNSPLHF. In nucleotides, the CDR3 is TGCGCCAGCAGCCGCGAGTGGGCGGGAAATTCACCCCTCCACTTT.

The table lists this clone with a few counts. The chain recombines TRBV4-2 with TRBJ2-3; D is perhaps TRBD2 (7 bases). This CDR3 is built from 15 residues. The V and J ends lost 6 bases and 1 base respectively, with 14 bases between them. The germline V gene has CDR1 LGHNA and CDR2 YNFKEQ. The CDR3 sequence is CASSGRGGGTDTQYF. The CDR3 bases are TGTGCCAGCAGTGGGAGGGGGGGAGGCACAGATACGCAGTATTTT.

The chain recombines TRBV4-2 with TRBJ2-2; TRBD1 aligns across 9 bases. Trimming cost V 4 bases and J 6 bases; bases outside gene matches: 3. There are 14 residues in the CDR3. Germline V CDR1 and CDR2: LGHNA, YNFKEQ. CDR3 in DNA: TGTGCCAGCAGCCGGGACAGGGACTCCGGGGAGCTGTTTTTT. Protein product: CASSRDRDSGELFF.

The chain is built from TRBV30 and TRBJ1-3; tentative D call: TRBD1 (5 bases). V gave up 5 bases and J gave up 2 bases, with 10 bases separating them. In germline, CDR1 is GTSNPN, CDR2 SVGIG (reference sequence). This CDR3 has 13 residues. CDR3 DNA sequence: TGTGCCTGGCAGGGAACCCCTGGAAACACCATATATTTT. This codes for CAWQGTPGNTIYF.

CDR3 region: CASSLGGRPYEQYF. Here the CDR3 DNA reads TGTGCCAGCAGCCTGGGGGGACGTCCCTACGAGCAGTACTTC. The chain employs TRBV28 and TRBJ2-7; a possible D gene is TRBD2 (6 bases). Germline CDR1 MDHEN, CDR2 SYDVKM. Trimming stripped 6 bases from V and 2 bases from J, with 14 bases between. This CDR3 has 14 residues.

About this clone itself: Other DNA sequences in the same sample also yield this CDR3. This rearrangement joins TRBV6-5 to TRBJ2-5; D is ambiguous. The germline CDR1 and CDR2 sequences are MNHEY and SVGAGI. Trimming cost V 3 bases and J 2 bases, with 7 bases left between them. This CDR3 is built from 13 residues. CDR3 in amino acids: CASSYGGQETQYF. The CDR3 DNA is TGTGCCAGCAGTTATGGCGGACAAGAGACCCAGTACTTC.

This chain uses TRBV28 with TRBJ1-5; maybe TRBD1 (5 bases). The CDR3 is made up of 14 amino acids. Trimming removed 2 bases from V and 6 bases from J, with 11 bases in between. Germline lookup yields CDR1 MDHEN and CDR2 SYDVKM. The CDR3 loop reads CASSLKGPGQPQHF. The CDR3 DNA is TGTGCCAGCAGTTTAAAGGGGCCGGGTCAGCCCCAGCATTTT.

This chain uses TRBV6-5 with TRBJ1-1; 7 bases align to TRBD1. V shed 5 bases and J 6 bases; nucleotides not matched to a gene: 12. This CDR3 spans 15 amino acids. Per germline, CDR1 MNHEY and CDR2 SVGAGI. CDR3 bases: TGTGCCAGCAGTAGGAGAACCGGGACAGCATCTGAAGCTTTCTTT. Translated: CASSRRTGTASEAFF.

The CDR3 spells CASSLLASGPPTNNSPLHF. CDR3 nucleotide sequence: TGTGCCAGCAGCCTACTTGCTTCAGGTCCTCCTACCAATAATTCACCCCTCCACTTT. The V gene is TRBV5-5, the J gene TRBJ1-6, with D unresolved. The V end was cut by 4 bases, the J end by 5 bases, with 25 bases between. Germline loops: CDR1 SGHKS, CDR2 YYEKEE (reference sequence). The CDR3 sequence is 19 residues long.

The CDR3 DNA is TGTGCCAGTAGTATTGGTACTAGCCCCTACAATGAGCAGTTCTTC. This sequence encodes CASSIGTSPYNEQFF. The chain links TRBV19 to TRBJ2-1, with a possible D match to TRBD2 (6 bases). CDR1 LNHDA and CDR2 SQIVND come from the germline V gene (reference sequence). V lost 3 bases, J lost 2 bases, and 11 bases lay in between. The CDR3 contains 15 residues.

V is TRBV4-3 and J is TRBJ2-2; D is perhaps TRBD1 (5 bases). Trimming removed 4 bases at V and 2 bases at J, with 14 bases between. The CDR3 sequence is 16 residues long. Per germline, CDR1 LGHNA and CDR2 YSLEER. The CDR3 bases are TGCGCCAGCAGCCCGAAGAACGGACAAAACACCGGGGAGCTGTTTTTT. It translates to CASSPKNGQNTGELFF.